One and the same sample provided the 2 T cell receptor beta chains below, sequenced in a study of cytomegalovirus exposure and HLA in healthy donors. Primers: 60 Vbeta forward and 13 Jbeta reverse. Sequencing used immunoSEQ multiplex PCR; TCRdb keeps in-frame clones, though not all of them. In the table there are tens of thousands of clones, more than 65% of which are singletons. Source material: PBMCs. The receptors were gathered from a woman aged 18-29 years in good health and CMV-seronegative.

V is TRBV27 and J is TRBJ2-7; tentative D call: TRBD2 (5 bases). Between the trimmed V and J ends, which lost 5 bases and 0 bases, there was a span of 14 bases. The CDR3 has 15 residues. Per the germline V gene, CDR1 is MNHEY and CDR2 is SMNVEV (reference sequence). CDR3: CASSGLGVSSYEQYF. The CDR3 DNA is TGTGCCAGCAGTGGCCTCGGGGTGAGCTCCTACGAGCAGTACTTC.

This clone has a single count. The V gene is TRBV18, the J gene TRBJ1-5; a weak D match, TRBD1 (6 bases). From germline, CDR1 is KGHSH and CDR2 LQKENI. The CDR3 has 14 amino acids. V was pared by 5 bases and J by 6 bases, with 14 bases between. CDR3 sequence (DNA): TGTGCCAGCTCAGAGGGCACAGGGATTCAGCCCCAGCATTTT. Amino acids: CASSEGTGIQPQHF.